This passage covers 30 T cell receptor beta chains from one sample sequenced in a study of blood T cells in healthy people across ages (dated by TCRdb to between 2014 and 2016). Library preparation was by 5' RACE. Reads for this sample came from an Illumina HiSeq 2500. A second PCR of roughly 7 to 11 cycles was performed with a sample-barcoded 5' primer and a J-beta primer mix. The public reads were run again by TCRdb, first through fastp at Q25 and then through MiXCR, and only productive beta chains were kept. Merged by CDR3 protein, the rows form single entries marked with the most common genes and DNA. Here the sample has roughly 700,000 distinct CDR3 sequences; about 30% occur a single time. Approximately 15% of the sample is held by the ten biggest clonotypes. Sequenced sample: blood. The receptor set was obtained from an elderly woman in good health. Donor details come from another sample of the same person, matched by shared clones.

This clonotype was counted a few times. CDR3 DNA sequence: TGCAGTGCAAGAACTACCGGGACACCCTACGAGCAGTACTTC. Translating gives CSARTTGTPYEQYF. This chain connects TRBV20-1 to TRBJ2-7, with D perhaps TRBD1 (6 bases). This CDR3 contains 14 residues. Trimming took 6 bases from V and 2 from J, leaving 17 bases between them. CDR1 and CDR2 from the germline V gene are DFQATT and SNEGSKA (reference sequence).

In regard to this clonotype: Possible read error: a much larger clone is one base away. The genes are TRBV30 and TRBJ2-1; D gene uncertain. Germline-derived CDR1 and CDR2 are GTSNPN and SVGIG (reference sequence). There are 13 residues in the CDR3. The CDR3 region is CAWSGSSYNGQFF. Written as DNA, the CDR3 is TGTGCCTGGAGTGGTAGCTCCTACAATGGGCAGTTCTTC.

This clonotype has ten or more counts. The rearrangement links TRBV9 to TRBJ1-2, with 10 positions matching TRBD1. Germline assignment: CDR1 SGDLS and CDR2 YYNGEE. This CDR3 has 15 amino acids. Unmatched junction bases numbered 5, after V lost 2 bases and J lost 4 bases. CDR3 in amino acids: CASSVGTGALYGYTF. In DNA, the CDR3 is TGTGCCAGCAGCGTCGGGACAGGGGCCCTCTATGGCTACACCTTC.

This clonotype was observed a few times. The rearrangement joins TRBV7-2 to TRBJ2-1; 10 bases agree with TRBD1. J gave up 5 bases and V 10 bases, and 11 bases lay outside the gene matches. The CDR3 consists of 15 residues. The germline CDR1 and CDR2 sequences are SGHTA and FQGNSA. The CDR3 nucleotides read TGTGCCACCTTGAGAGGGACAGGGGTGAACAATGAGCAGTTCTTC. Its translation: CATLRGTGVNNEQFF.

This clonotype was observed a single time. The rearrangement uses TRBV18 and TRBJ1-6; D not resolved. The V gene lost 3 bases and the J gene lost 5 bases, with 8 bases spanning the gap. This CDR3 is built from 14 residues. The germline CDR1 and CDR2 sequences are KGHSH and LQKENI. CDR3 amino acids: CASSPRQNNSPLHF. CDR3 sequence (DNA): TGTGCCAGCTCACCGAGGCAGAATAATTCACCCCTCCACTTT. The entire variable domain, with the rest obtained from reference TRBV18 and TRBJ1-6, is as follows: NAGVMQNPRHLVRRRGQEARLRCSPMKGHSHVYWYRQLPEEGLKFMVYLQKENIIDESGMPKERFSAEFPKEGPSILRIQQVVRGDSAAYFCASSPRQNNSPLHFGNGTRLTVT.

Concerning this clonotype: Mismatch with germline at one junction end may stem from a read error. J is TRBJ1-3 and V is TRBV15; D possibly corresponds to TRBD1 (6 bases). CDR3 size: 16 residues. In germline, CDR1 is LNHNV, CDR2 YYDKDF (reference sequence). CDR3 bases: TGCGCCACCAGCAGAGATCAGGGGTTGCCTGGAAACACCATATATTTT. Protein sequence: CATSRDQGLPGNTIYF.

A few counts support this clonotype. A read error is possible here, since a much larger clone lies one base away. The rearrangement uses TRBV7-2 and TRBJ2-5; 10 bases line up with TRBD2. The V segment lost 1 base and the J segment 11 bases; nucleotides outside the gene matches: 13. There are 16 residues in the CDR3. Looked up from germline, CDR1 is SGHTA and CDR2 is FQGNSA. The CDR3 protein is CASSLVPSGGYNEQYF. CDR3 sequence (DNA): TGTGCCAGCAGCTTAGTTCCTAGCGGGGGTTACAATGAGCAGTACTTC.

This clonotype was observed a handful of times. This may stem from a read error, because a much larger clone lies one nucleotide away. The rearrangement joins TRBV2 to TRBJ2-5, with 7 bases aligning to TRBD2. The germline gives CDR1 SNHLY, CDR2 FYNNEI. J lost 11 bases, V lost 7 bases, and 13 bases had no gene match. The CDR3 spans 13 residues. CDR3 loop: CASNAERTSEQYF. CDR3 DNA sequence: TGTGCCAGCAACGCAGAAAGGACTAGTGAGCAGTACTTC.

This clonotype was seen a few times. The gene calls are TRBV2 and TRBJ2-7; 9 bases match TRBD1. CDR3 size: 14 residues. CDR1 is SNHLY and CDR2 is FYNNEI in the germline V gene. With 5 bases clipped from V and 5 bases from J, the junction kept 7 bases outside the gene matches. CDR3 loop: CASSNPGQGNEQYF. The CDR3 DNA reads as TGTGCCAGCAGTAACCCGGGACAGGGCAACGAGCAGTACTTC.

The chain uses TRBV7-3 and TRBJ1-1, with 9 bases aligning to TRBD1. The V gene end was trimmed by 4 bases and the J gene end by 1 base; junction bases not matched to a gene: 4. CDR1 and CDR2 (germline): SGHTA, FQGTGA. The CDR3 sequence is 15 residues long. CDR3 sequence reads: CASSSGQGPNTEAFF. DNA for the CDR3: TGTGCCAGCAGCTCGGGACAGGGCCCGAACACTGAAGCTTTCTTT. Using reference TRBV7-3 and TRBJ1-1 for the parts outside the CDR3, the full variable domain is GAGVSQTPSNKVTEKGKYVELRCDPISGHTALYWYRQSLGQGPEFLIYFQGTGAADDSGLPNDRFFAVRPEGSVSTLKIQRTERGDSAVYLCASSSGQGPNTEAFFGQGTRLTVV.

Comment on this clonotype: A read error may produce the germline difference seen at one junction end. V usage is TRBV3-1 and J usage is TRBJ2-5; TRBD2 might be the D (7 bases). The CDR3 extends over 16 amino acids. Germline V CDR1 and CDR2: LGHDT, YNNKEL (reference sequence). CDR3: CVSSQGWGGGPETQYF. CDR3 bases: TGTGTCAGCAGCCAAGGATGGGGGGGGGGCCCTGAGACCCAGTACTTC.

Written as DNA, the CDR3 is TGCGCCAGCAGCTTGGAGGATGGCGGGGGATATGCTTTCTTT. This sequence encodes CASSLEDGGGYAFF. The chain has TRBV5-1 and TRBJ1-1; perhaps TRBD1 as D (5 bases). V gave up 0 bases and J gave up 11 bases, with 17 bases separating them. CDR3 size: 14 residues. From germline, CDR1 is SGHRS and CDR2 YFSETQ.

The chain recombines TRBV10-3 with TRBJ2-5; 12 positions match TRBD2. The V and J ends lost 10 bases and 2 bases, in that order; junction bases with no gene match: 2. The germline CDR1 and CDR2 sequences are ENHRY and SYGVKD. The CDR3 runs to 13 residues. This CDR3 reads CATGLAGQETQYF. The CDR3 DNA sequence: TGTGCCACCGGACTAGCGGGGCAAGAGACCCAGTACTTC.

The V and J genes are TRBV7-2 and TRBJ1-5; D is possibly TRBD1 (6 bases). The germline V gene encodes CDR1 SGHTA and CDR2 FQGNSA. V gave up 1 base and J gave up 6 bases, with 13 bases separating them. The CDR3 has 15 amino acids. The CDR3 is CASSLEGGGPQPQHF. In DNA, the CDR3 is TGTGCCAGCAGCTTAGAAGGCGGGGGGCCTCAGCCCCAGCATTTT.

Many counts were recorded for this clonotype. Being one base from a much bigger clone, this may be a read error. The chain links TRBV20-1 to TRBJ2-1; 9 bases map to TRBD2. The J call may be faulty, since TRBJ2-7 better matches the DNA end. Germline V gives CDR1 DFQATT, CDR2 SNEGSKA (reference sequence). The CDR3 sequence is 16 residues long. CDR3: CSAREGRLAAHNEQYF. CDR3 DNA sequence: TGCAGTGCTAGAGAAGGGAGACTAGCGGCCCACAATGAGCAGTACTTC.

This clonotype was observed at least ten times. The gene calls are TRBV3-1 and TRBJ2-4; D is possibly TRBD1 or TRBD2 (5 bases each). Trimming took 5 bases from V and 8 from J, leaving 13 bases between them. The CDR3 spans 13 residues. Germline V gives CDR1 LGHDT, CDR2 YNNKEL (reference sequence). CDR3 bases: TGTGCCAGCAGCGAAGGGACGGCCCACATTCAGTACTTC. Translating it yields CASSEGTAHIQYF.

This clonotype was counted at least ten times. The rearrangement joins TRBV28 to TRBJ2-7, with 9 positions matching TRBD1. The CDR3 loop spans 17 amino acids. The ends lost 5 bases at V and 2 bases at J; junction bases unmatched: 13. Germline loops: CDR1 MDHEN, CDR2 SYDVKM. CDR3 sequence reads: CASSTIQGAPATYEQYF. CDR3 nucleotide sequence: TGTGCCAGCAGTACCATACAGGGGGCTCCCGCCACCTACGAGCAGTACTTC.

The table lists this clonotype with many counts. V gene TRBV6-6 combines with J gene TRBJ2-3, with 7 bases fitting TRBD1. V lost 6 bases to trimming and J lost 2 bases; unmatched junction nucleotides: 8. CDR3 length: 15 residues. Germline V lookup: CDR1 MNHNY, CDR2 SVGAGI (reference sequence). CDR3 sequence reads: CASSYDRVATDTQYF. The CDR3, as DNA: TGTGCCAGCAGCTACGACAGGGTAGCCACAGATACGCAGTATTTT.

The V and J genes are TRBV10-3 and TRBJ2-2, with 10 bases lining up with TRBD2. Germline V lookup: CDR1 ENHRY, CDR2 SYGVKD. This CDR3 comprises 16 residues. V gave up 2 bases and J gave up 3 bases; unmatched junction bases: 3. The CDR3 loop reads CAISESGRAHTGELFF. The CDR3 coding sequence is TGTGCCATCAGTGAGAGCGGGAGGGCGCACACCGGGGAGCTGTTTTTT.

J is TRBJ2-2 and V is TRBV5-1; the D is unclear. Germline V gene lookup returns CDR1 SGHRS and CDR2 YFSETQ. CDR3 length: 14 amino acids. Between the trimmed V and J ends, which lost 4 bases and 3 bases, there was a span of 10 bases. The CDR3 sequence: CASSPGGDTGELFF. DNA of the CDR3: TGCGCCAGCAGCCCTGGTGGCGACACCGGGGAGCTGTTTTTT.

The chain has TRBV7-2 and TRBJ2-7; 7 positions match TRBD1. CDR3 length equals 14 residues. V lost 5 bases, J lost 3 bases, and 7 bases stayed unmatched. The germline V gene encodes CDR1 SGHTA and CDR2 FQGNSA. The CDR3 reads CASSNNRGYYEQYF. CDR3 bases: TGTGCCAGCAGCAACAACAGGGGATACTACGAGCAGTACTTC.

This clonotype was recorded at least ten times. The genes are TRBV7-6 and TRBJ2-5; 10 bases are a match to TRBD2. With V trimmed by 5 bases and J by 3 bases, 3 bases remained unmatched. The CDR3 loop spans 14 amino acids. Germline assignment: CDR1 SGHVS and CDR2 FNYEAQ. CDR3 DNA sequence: TGTGCCAGCAGCCCTAGCGGGGGAGAAGAGACCCAGTACTTC. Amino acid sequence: CASSPSGGEETQYF.

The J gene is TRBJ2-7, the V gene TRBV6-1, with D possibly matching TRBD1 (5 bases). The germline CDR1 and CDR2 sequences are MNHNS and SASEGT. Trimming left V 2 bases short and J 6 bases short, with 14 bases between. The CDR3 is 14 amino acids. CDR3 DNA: TGTGCCAGCAGTGAAAAGTATCCAGGGCGCGAGCAGTACTTC. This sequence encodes CASSEKYPGREQYF.

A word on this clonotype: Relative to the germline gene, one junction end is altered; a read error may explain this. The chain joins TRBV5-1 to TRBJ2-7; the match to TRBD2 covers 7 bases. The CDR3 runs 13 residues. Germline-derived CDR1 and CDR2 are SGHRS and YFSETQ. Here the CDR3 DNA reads TGCCCCAGCAAGACGGGGGGTTCCTACGAGCAGTACTTC. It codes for CPSKTGGSYEQYF.

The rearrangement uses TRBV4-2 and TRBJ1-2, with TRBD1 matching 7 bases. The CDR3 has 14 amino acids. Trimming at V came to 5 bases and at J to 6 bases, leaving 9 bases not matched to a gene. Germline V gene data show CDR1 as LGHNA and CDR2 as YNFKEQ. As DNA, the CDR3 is TGTGCCAGCAGCGCCCCGACAGGGATCAATGGCTACACCTTC. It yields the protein CASSAPTGINGYTF.

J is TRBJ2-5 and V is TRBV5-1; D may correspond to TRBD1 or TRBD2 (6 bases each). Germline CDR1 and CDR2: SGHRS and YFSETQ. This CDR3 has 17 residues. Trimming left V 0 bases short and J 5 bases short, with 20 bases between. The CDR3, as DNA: TGCGCCAGCAGCTTGGCCCGTCGGGGGCAGGGTGAGGAGACCCAGTACTTC. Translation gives CASSLARRGQGEETQYF.

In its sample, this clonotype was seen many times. The CDR3: CASSRLQIRNEQFF. CDR3 sequence (DNA): TGTGCCAGCAGCCGATTGCAGATACGCAATGAGCAGTTCTTC. V gene TRBV7-2 combines with J gene TRBJ2-1, with D unresolved. The CDR3 is made up of 14 amino acids. Germline V gene lookup returns CDR1 SGHTA and CDR2 FQGNSA. Trimming removed 5 bases at V and 6 bases at J, with 14 bases between.

CDR3 sequence reads: CSVASDRGRGYEQYF. The CDR3 bases are TGCAGCGTCGCCTCGGACAGGGGGCGTGGGTACGAGCAGTACTTC. J is TRBJ2-7 and V is TRBV29-1; 11 bases agree with TRBD1. Germline V CDR1 and CDR2: SQVTM, ANQGSEA. There are 15 residues in the CDR3. After removal of 6 bases from V and 4 bases from J, the junction contained 11 bases not matched to a gene.

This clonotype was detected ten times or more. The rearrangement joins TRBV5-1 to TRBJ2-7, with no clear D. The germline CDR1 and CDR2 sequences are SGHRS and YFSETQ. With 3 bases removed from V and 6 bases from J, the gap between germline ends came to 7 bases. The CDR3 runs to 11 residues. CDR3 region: CASSWEFEQYF. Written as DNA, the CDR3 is TGCGCCAGCAGCTGGGAATTCGAGCAGTACTTC.

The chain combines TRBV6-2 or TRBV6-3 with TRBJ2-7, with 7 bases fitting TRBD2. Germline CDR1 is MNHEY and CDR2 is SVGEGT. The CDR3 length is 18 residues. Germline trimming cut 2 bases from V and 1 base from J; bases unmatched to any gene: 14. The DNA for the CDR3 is TGTGCCAGCAGTTACGGACCGGGACTACTCAACCGGTCCTACGAGCAGTACTTC. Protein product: CASSYGPGLLNRSYEQYF.